This TCR beta chain comes out of a study of T cells after yellow fever vaccination. UMIs were added to TCR cDNA along with a universal primer site when it was made by 5'RACE template switching. TCRdb fed the 5' RACE reads into MiXCR, producing one record per CDR3 protein. The table records fewer than 500,000 distinct CDR3 sequences, about 17% of them present only once. Overall study results and limits: Some clonotypes, a small share, were shared between CD4 and CD8 compartments. When the response was secondary, it was weaker but reached its peak faster, day 5 versus 15. Sorted repertoires could include abundant contaminating clonotypes from bulk cells.

This clonotype occurred a few times. Its antigen remains unidentified. The V gene lost 2 bases and the J gene lost 2 bases, with 8 bases spanning the gap. The length of the CDR3 is 14 residues. Germline V gene data show CDR1 as SGHTA and CDR2 as FQGNSA. The sequence came from a man aged 18 to 30 who received the YFV17D yellow fever vaccine. The V call is TRBV7-2, the J call TRBJ2-3; D gene unclear. The material was PBMCs, obtained before the yellow fever booster vaccination. The CDR3 nucleotides are TGTGCCAGCAGCTTATACGGCCCCACAGATACGCAGTATTTT. Its protein product is CASSLYGPTDTQYF.